The clone carrying this T cell receptor beta chain showed up many times. Its antigen is not identified. Molecular barcoding with unique molecular identifiers was used for the TCRbeta library. TCRdb redid the calling of the PCR reads with MiXCR, one entry per CDR3 protein. The top ten hold 6.3% of the sample, which has hundreds of thousands of distinct CDR3 sequences, just under 8.5% seen once. The data are from a study of T-cell reconstitution after alpha-beta-depleted transplantation in children. Germline V CDR1 and CDR2: SGHRS, YFSETQ. Trimming removed 0 bases at V and 2 bases at J, with 12 bases between. This CDR3 is 15 amino acids long. Study findings and constraints: Surviving recipient T cells and thymic progenitors underlay high day-60 TCRbeta diversity in some patients. Most T-cell counts and diversity one year after the transplant came from T cells that were newly produced. Reportedly, roughly two months post-transplant, alpha-beta T cells arose from several hundred expanded graft clones.

This chain joins TRBV5-1 and TRBJ2-7, with D perhaps TRBD1 (6 bases). This TCR came from a male patient younger than 18 who had a stem cell transplant for acute lymphoblastic leukemia, so the T cells may come from the graft donor. Sequencing was performed on PBMCs, mostly from graft donor cells, taken 180 days after TCRalphabeta/CD19-depleted stem cell transplant. The DNA of the CDR3 is TGCGCCAGCAGCTTGGTGCGGACAGCGGCCTACGAGCAGTACTTC. Its translation: CASSLVRTAAYEQYF.